The T cell receptor (beta chain) described here comes from a study of CD8+ T cells in alopecia areata. Turning to this clone: Its antigen is as yet unknown.

Trimming removed 8 bases at V and 0 bases at J, with 11 bases between. The CDR3 is 14 residues long. Germline lookup yields CDR1 SNHLY and CDR2 FYNNEI. Study results and limitations: Association of baseline CD8+ expansion with response is uncertain owing to one nonresponder.

Treatment in this sample: oral pan-JAK inhibitor, 5-10 mg twice daily. RNA, once extracted, was reverse transcribed into cDNA for use as the sequencing template. Measured with immunoSEQ multiplex PCR; TCRdb has only the in-frame clones, and not every one. The sample contains about 190,000 clones, roughly three fifths of which appear only once. This TCR was sampled from a human donor with alopecia areata. The chain links TRBV2 to TRBJ1-3; D unresolved. The sample consisted of CD4+ T cells sorted from blood, taken at week 4, from a patient treated with tofacitinib. The CDR3 DNA sequence: TGTGCCAGCTCCAGTACCAGCTCTGGAAACACCATATATTTT. Translation: CASSSTSSGNTIYF.